Below, 20 T cell receptor beta chains from the same sample are listed, as sequenced in a study of blood T cells in healthy people across ages (dated by TCRdb to between 2014 and 2016). The library was built by means of 5' RACE. Reads for this sample came from an Illumina HiSeq 2500. A second PCR of about 6 to 11 cycles was performed with a sample-barcoded 5' primer and a J-beta primer mix. In-frame beta chains were kept once TCRdb had trimmed the public reads at Q25 with fastp and called clones with MiXCR. Entries that share a CDR3 protein sequence are merged under the most common genes and DNA. The sample table shows 800,000 to 1,300,000 distinct CDR3 sequences, and about 25% are seen once. The ten most abundant clones make up 0.65% to 0.95% of the sample. Another study also made use of these data, one on T cells of mothers and their children.

Sequenced: blood. These receptors originate from a girl aged 2-9 years in good health.

As for this clonotype: A read error may produce the germline difference seen at one junction end. The V and J genes are TRBV28 and TRBJ2-5; D remains unclear. The germline V gene encodes CDR1 MDHEN and CDR2 SYDVKM. CDR3 size: 14 residues. CDR3 in amino acids: CAGSLGSWAETQYF. The CDR3 DNA follows: TGTGCCGGCAGTTTAGGGTCTTGGGCGGAGACCCAGTACTTC.

Comments on this clonotype: One end of the junction does not line up with germline, which may come from a read error. V usage is TRBV7-9 and J usage is TRBJ2-5, with 12 bases lining up with TRBD2. Germline V gives CDR1 SEHNR, CDR2 FQNEAQ (reference sequence). The CDR3 runs 12 residues. CDR3 amino acids: CASVGLAGLVFF. DNA of the CDR3: TGTGCCAGCGTCGGACTAGCGGGACTTGTGTTCTTC.

This clonotype was observed a few times. One junction end disagrees with the germline gene, perhaps due to a read error. The CDR3 region has the DNA TGTGCCAGCAGTTTTGGGGCAGTCAAGAATACTCCAGGGAGAAGGACTGGGACCAACGTCCTGACTTTC. As protein: CASSFGAVKNTPGRRTGTNVLTF. The rearrangement joins TRBV12-3 or TRBV12-4 to TRBJ2-6; D is possibly TRBD1 or TRBD2 (5 bases each). This CDR3 region has 23 residues.

This clonotype was seen only a few times. J is TRBJ2-7 and V is TRBV6-6; 7 bases align to TRBD2. Trimming at V came to 6 bases and at J to 2 bases, leaving 7 bases not matched to a gene. Germline-derived CDR1 and CDR2 are MNHNY and SVGAGI (reference sequence). The CDR3 loop spans 14 amino acids. The CDR3 reads CASRGGSGPYEQYF. CDR3 nucleotide sequence: TGTGCCAGCAGGGGAGGGAGCGGTCCCTACGAGCAGTACTTC.

The gene calls are TRBV6-1 and TRBJ2-5; D is ambiguous. Trimming pared 7 bases from V and 1 base from J, leaving 22 bases between. Germline V gene lookup returns CDR1 MNHNS and CDR2 SASEGT. The CDR3 is made up of 17 amino acids. The CDR3 is CASTTAGPLHTQETQYF. Written as DNA, the CDR3 is TGTGCCAGCACTACGGCCGGACCTCTTCATACCCAAGAGACCCAGTACTTC.

This clonotype was seen only a few times. This rearrangement joins TRBV11-2 to TRBJ2-1, with 8 positions matching TRBD2. Trimming cost V 6 bases and J 5 bases; bases outside gene matches: 9. Germline CDR1 and CDR2: SGHAT and FQNNGV. The CDR3 spans 15 residues. The CDR3 is CASSLGGTSNNEQFF. The CDR3 region has the DNA TGTGCCAGCAGTCTAGGGGGGACTAGTAACAATGAGCAGTTCTTC.

In its sample, this clonotype was seen a few times. This chain connects TRBV9 to TRBJ1-5; D is uncertain. The CDR3 spans 18 residues. Germline CDR1 is SGDLS and CDR2 is YYNGEE. Deletions cut 0 bases from V and 2 bases from J, with 18 bases between. This CDR3 is CASSVVLVGRLGNQPQHF. The DNA of the CDR3 is TGTGCCAGCAGCGTAGTTTTGGTAGGGCGATTGGGCAATCAGCCCCAGCATTTT.

With respect to this clonotype: Germline and junction disagree at one end, which may indicate a read error. The genes are TRBV6-1 and TRBJ2-7; TRBD2 aligns across 8 bases. CDR3 length: 15 amino acids. Germline V gene data show CDR1 as MNHNS and CDR2 as SASEGT. The CDR3 coding sequence is TGTGCCAGCAATGAAGCGGGAGTGAGCTCCTACGAGCAGTACTTC. Protein product: CASNEAGVSSYEQYF.

This clonotype appeared a few times. The rearrangement uses TRBV7-9 and TRBJ1-5; D not resolved. Germline CDR1 and CDR2: SEHNR and FQNEAQ (reference sequence). V lost 4 bases and J 10 bases, leaving 11 bases between the germline ends. CDR3 length: 12 amino acids. CDR3 sequence: CASSSAVGPQHF. CDR3 DNA: TGTGCCAGCAGCTCGGCCGTAGGTCCCCAGCATTTT.

This sequence joins TRBV7-9 and TRBJ1-1; tentatively, D is TRBD1 (5 bases). From germline, CDR1 is SEHNR and CDR2 FQNEAQ (reference sequence). The CDR3 is made up of 15 amino acids. V was cut by 5 bases and J by 8 bases, with 21 bases left in between. CDR3 protein: CASSQLVEGTGEAFF. For the CDR3, the DNA is TGTGCCAGCAGCCAGTTAGTCGAGGGAACAGGAGAAGCTTTCTTT.

The table lists this clonotype with a few counts. The rearrangement uses TRBV2 and TRBJ2-5; no clear D. TRBJ2-1 matches the DNA end more closely, so the J call is doubtful. The CDR3 has 10 amino acids. In germline, CDR1 is SNHLY, CDR2 FYNNEI. The CDR3 nucleotides are TGTGCCAGCAGTACGTATAAGCAGTTCTTC. Translating gives CASSTYKQFF.

The chain joins TRBV20-1 to TRBJ2-7; D possibly corresponds to TRBD2 (6 bases). CDR3 length: 14 residues. The V end lost 3 bases, the J end lost 2 bases, and 14 bases lay between the germline ends. Germline CDR1 DFQATT, CDR2 SNEGSKA (reference sequence). CDR3 bases: TGCAGTGCTAGCGAAGGCGGGGTCCCCTACGAGCAGTACTTC. Its translation is CSASEGGVPYEQYF.

This clonotype came up a few times. The chain is built from TRBV20-1 and TRBJ2-5; TRBD2 might be the D (6 bases). The CDR3 is 12 residues long. Germline CDR1 and CDR2: DFQATT and SNEGSKA (reference sequence). The CDR3 is CSPSANGETQYF. The CDR3 DNA sequence: TGCAGCCCTAGCGCCAACGGGGAGACCCAGTACTTC.

The V call is TRBV6-6, the J call TRBJ1-2; 8 bases match TRBD1. V gave up 2 bases and J gave up 1 base; unmatched junction bases: 3. CDR3 size: 15 residues. Germline CDR1 and CDR2: MNHNY and SVGAGI (reference sequence). CDR3 bases: TGTGCCAGCAGTTACGGACAGGGTCTTAACTATGGCTACACCTTC. The encoded protein is CASSYGQGLNYGYTF.

This clonotype showed up just a few times. The chain combines TRBV11-2 with TRBJ2-1; D not resolved. Germline V CDR1 and CDR2: SGHAT, FQNNGV. V lost 1 base and J 2 bases, leaving 9 bases between the germline ends. The length of the CDR3 is 15 residues. In DNA, the CDR3 is TGTGCCAGCAGCTTAGGGTTTCGGACCTACAATGAGCAGTTCTTC. This sequence encodes CASSLGFRTYNEQFF.

This sequence joins TRBV25-1 and TRBJ2-7, with 7 bases matching TRBD2. V lost 8 bases, J lost 4 bases, and 11 bases stayed unmatched. CDR3 length: 14 amino acids. Germline V gene data show CDR1 as MGHDK and CDR2 as SYGVNS. As DNA, the CDR3 is TGTGCCAGCCGGGCGACGGGGGGTAGGTACGAGCAGTACTTC. The encoded protein is CASRATGGRYEQYF.

The rearrangement links TRBV7-9 to TRBJ2-1, with D uncertain. Trimming removed 1 base at V and 6 bases at J, with 10 bases between. This CDR3 region has 14 residues. The germline V gene has CDR1 SEHNR and CDR2 FQNEAQ (reference sequence). The CDR3 DNA reads TGTGCCAGCAGCTTAGTGAAACAGAGCAATGAGCAGTTCTTC. It is translated as CASSLVKQSNEQFF.

The chain links TRBV5-5 to TRBJ2-7; D remains unclear. CDR3 size: 16 residues. The ends were cut back, 2 bases at V and 1 base at J, with 16 bases in the middle. CDR1 SGHKS and CDR2 YYEKEE come from the germline V gene (reference sequence). DNA of the CDR3: TGTGCCAGCAGCTTCTCTCTGGCAGGTGGTTCCTACGAGCAGTACTTC. Its protein is CASSFSLAGGSYEQYF.

This clonotype was counted a few times. The genes are TRBV4-1 and TRBJ2-5, with TRBD1 matching 7 bases. Near its end, the DNA agrees better with TRBJ2-7, so the J call may be wrong. CDR1 and CDR2 (germline): MGHRA, YSYEKL. This CDR3 has 15 residues. The DNA for the CDR3 is TGCGCCAGCAGCTTCGTGACAGGGACCACCTACGAGCAGTACTTC. It encodes CASSFVTGTTYEQYF.

The genes are TRBV20-1 and TRBJ2-5; D possibly uses TRBD1 or TRBD2 (5 bases each). Germline V gene lookup returns CDR1 DFQATT and CDR2 SNEGSKA (reference sequence). The CDR3 sequence is 12 residues long. The ends were cut back, 6 bases at V and 4 bases at J, with 12 bases in the middle. In DNA, the CDR3 is TGCAGTGCCCAGTATGGGGGAGAGACCCAGTACTTC. Translating gives CSAQYGGETQYF.